By share of the sample, the clone carrying this T cell receptor (beta chain) is medium-sized. Germline V gene lookup returns CDR1 MDHEN and CDR2 SYDVKM. V was clipped by 3 bases and J by 2 bases, with 18 bases between them. The CDR3 length is 17 residues. The sample is drawn from a study of human T cells and chemical hapten exposure. Study summary: Diagnoses of alopecia areata, totalis or universalis occurred in mostly female patients.

Indicated time point: patch test 1, 2 weeks after DPC sensitization. Sample treatment: therapeutic diphenylcyclopropenone sensitization with weekly scalp DPC. Whole blood that had not been fractionated was the source of extracted total RNA. Non-pregnant alopecia patients aged 18 to 70, suitable for DPC therapy. TCRdb fed the RACE reads into MiXCR, producing one record per CDR3 protein. The sample holds under 60,000 distinct CDR3 sequences, more than 9.5% seen once. The origin of this receptor is a woman aged 40 to 50 with alopecia areata. Some clones in this sample may be carry-over from other donors' samples. V usage is TRBV28 and J usage is TRBJ2-3; TRBD2 is a possible D gene (5 bases). The sample was whole blood, taken in connection with sensitization to the hapten diphenylcyclopropenone (DPC). CDR3 bases: TGTGCCAGCAGTTTGAGGGCCCAAATGATCGCCACAGATACGCAGTATTTT. Amino acids: CASSLRAQMIATDTQYF.